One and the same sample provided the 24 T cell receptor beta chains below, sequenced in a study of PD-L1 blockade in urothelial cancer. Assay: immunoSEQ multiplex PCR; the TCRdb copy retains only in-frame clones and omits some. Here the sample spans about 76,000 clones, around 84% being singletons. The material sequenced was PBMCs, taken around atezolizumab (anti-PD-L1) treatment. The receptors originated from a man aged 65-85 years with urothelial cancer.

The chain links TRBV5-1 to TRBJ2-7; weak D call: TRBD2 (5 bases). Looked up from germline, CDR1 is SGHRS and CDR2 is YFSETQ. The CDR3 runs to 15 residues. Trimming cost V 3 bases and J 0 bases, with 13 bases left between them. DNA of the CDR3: TGCGCCAGCAGCTCGGCGGGCCTAAACTCCTACGAGCAGTACTTC. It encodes CASSSAGLNSYEQYF.

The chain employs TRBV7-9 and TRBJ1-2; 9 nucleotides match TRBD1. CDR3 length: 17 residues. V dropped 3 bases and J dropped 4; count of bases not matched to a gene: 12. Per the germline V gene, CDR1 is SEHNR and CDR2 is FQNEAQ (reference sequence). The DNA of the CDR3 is TGTGCCAGCAGCTTTCCATTCTTACAGGGGGCAGGCTATGGCTACACCTTC. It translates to CASSFPFLQGAGYGYTF.

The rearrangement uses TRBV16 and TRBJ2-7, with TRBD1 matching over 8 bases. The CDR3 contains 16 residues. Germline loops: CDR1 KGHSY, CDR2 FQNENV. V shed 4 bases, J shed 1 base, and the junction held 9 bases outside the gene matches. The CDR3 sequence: CASSPGARTGSYEQYF. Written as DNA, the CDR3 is TGTGCCAGCAGCCCGGGAGCGAGGACAGGGTCCTACGAGCAGTACTTC.

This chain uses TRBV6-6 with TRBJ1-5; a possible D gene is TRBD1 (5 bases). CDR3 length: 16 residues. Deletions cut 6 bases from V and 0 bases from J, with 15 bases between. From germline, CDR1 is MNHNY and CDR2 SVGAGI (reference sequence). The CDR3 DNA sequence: TGTGCCAGCAGCCGCCTTAACAGGTATAGCAATCAGCCCCAGCATTTT. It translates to CASSRLNRYSNQPQHF.

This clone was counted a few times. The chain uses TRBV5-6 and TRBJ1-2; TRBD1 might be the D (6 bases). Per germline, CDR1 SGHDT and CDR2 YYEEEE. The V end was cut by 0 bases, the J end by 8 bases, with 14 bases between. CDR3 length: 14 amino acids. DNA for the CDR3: TGTGCCAGCAGCTTGGCTGTAACAGGGAACGGCTACACCTTC. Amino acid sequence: CASSLAVTGNGYTF. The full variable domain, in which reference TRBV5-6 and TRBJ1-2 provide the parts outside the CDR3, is DAGVTQSPTHLIKTRGQQVTLRCSPKSGHDTVSWYQQALGQGPQFIFQYYEEEERQRGNFPDRFSGHQFPNYSSELNVNALLLGDSALYLCASSLAVTGNGYTFGSGTRLTVV.

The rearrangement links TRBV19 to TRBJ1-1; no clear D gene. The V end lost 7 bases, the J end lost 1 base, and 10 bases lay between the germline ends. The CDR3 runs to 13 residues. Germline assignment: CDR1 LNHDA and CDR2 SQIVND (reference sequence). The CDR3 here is CASMIARNTEAFF. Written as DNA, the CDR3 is TGTGCCAGTATGATAGCCAGGAACACTGAAGCTTTCTTT.

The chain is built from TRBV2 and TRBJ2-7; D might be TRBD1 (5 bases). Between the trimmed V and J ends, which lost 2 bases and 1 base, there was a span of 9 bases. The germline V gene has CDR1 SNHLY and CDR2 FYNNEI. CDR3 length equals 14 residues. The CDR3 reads CASSEQGGSYEQYF. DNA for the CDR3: TGTGCCAGCAGTGAACAGGGTGGGTCCTACGAGCAGTACTTC.

This CDR3 is CASSSTGGPHEQYF. The CDR3 DNA is TGTGCCAGCAGCTCGACAGGGGGCCCTCACGAGCAGTACTTC. The gene calls are TRBV5-4 and TRBJ2-7, with TRBD1 identical over 10 bases. V shed 3 bases and J 5 bases; nucleotides not matched to a gene: 5. From germline, CDR1 is SGHNT and CDR2 YYREEE (reference sequence). The CDR3 sequence is 14 residues long.

The CDR3: CAIGHRGANTGELFF. The CDR3 DNA sequence: TGTGCCATCGGTCACAGGGGCGCGAACACCGGGGAGCTGTTTTTT. The chain recombines TRBV10-3 with TRBJ2-2, with 7 bases aligning to TRBD1. This CDR3 region has 15 residues. Germline lookup yields CDR1 ENHRY and CDR2 SYGVKD. After removal of 8 bases from V and 0 bases from J, the junction contained 6 bases not matched to a gene.

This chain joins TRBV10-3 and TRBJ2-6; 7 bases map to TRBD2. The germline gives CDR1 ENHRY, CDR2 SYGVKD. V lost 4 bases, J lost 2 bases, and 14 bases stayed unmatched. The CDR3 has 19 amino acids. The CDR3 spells CAISAGEGKVGAGANVLTF. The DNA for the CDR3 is TGTGCCATCAGTGCGGGGGAGGGTAAGGTGGGCGCTGGGGCCAACGTCCTGACTTTC.

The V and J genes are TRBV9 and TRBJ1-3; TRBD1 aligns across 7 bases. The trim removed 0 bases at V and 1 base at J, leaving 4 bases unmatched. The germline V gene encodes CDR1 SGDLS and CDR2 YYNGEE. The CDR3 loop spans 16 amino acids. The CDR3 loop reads CASSVDDRASGNTIYF. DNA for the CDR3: TGTGCCAGCAGCGTAGACGACAGGGCTTCTGGAAACACCATATATTTT. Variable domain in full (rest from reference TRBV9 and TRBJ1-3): DSGVTQTPKHLITATGQRVTLRCSPRSGDLSVYWYQQSLDQGLQFLIQYYNGEERAKGNILERFSAQQFPDLHSELNLSSLELGDSALYFCASSVDDRASGNTIYFGEGSWLTVV.

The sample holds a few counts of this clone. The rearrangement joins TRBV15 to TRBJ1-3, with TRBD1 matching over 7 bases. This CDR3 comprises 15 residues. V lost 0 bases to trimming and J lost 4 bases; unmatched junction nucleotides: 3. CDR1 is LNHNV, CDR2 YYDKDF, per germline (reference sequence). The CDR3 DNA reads TGTGCCACCAGCAGAGATACAGGGGCAGGAAACACCATATATTTT. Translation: CATSRDTGAGNTIYF. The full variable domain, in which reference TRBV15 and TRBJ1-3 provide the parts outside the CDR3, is DAMVIQNPRYQVTQFGKPVTLSCSQTLNHNVMYWYQQKSSQAPKLLFHYYDKDFNNEADTPDNFQSRRPNTSFCFLDIRSPGLGDTAMYLCATSRDTGAGNTIYFGEGSWLTVV.

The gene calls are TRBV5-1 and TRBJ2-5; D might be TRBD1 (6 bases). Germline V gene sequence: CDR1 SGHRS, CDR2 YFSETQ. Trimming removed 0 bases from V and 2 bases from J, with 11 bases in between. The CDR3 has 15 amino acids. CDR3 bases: TGCGCCAGCAGCTTGGCCAGGGGAGAACAAGAGACCCAGTACTTC. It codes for CASSLARGEQETQYF. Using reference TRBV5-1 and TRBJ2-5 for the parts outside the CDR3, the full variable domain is KAGVTQTPRYLIKTRGQQVTLSCSPISGHRSVSWYQQTPGQGLQFLFEYFSETQRNKGNFPGRFSGRQFSNSRSEMNVSTLELGDSALYLCASSLARGEQETQYFGPGTRLLVL.

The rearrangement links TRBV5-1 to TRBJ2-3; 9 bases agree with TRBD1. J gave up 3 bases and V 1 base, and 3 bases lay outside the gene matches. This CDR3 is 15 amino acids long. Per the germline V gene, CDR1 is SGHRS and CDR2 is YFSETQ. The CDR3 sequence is CASSLLGQGTDTQYF. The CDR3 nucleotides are TGCGCCAGCAGCTTGCTAGGACAGGGGACAGATACGCAGTATTTT.

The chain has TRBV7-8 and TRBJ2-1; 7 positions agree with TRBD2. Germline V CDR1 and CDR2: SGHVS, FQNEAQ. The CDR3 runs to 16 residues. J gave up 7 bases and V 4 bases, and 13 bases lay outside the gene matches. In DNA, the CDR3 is TGTGCCAGCAGCTCACAGCGGGGCGGGAGTCAAAATGAGCAGTTCTTC. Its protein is CASSSQRGGSQNEQFF.

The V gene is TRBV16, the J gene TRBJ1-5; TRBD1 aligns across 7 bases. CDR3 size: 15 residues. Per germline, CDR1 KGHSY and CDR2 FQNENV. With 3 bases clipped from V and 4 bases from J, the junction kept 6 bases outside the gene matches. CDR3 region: CASSHGRGNNQPQHF. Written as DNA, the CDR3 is TGTGCCAGCAGCCACGGCAGGGGGAATAATCAGCCCCAGCATTTT.

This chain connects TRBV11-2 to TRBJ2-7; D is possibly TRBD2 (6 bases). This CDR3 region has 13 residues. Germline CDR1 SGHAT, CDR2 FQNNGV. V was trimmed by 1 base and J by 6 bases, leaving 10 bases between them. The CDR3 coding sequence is TGTGCCAGCAGCTTAGGTTCGCGGGGCGAGCAGTACTTC. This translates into CASSLGSRGEQYF.

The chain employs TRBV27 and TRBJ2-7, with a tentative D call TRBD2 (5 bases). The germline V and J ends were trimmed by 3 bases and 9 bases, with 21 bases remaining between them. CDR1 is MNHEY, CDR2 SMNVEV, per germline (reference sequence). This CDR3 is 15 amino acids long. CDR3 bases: TGTGCCAGCAGTTTTGGGCTAGCCGGAGGATTCGGGCAGTACTTC. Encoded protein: CASSFGLAGGFGQYF.

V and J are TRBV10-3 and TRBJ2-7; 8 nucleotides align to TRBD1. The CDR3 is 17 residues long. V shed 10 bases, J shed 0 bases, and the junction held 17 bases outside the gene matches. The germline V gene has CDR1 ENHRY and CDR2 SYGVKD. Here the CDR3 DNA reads TGTGCCACCAGGGGCCGGGTAAGGACAGGGTCCTCCTACGAGCAGTACTTC. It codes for CATRGRVRTGSSYEQYF.

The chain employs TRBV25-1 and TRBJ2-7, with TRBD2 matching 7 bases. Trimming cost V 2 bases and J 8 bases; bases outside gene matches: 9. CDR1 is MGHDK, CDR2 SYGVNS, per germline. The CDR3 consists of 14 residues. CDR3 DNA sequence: TGTGCCAGCAGTGAAAGGGGAGCGGGATCTAAGCAGTACTTC. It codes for CASSERGAGSKQYF.

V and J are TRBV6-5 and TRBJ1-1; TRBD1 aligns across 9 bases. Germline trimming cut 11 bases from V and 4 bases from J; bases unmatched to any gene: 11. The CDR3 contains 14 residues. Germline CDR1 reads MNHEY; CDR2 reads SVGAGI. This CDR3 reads CAVNQQGAGTEAFF. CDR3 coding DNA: TGTGCCGTAAATCAACAGGGGGCCGGCACTGAAGCTTTCTTT.

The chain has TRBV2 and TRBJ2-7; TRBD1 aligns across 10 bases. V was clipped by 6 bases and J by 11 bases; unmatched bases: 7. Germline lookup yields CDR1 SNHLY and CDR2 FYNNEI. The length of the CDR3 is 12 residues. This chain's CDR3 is CASSADRGHEYF. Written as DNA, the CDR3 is TGTGCCAGCAGCGCAGACAGGGGGCACGAGTACTTC. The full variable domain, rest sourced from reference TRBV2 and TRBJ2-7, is EPEVTQTPSHQVTQMGQEVILRCVPISNHLYFYWYRQILGQKVEFLVSFYNNEISEKSEIFDDQFSVERPDGSNFTLKIRSTKLEDSAMYFCASSADRGHEYFGPGTRLTVT.

The CDR3 DNA sequence: TGCGCCAGCAGCCCGGTGGCAGGGTACGACCCCGGGTACGAGCAGTACTTC. Translated, it gives CASSPVAGYDPGYEQYF. The chain combines TRBV5-1 with TRBJ2-7; D might be TRBD1 (5 bases). CDR3 size: 17 residues. Germline-derived CDR1 and CDR2 are SGHRS and YFSETQ. V lost 4 bases and J 4 bases, leaving 24 bases between the germline ends.

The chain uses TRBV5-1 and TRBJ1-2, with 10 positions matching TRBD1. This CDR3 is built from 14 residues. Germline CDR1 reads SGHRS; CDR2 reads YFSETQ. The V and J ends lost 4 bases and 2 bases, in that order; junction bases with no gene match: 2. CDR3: CASSPGQGNYGYTF. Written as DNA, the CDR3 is TGCGCCAGCAGCCCGGGACAGGGGAACTATGGCTACACCTTC.